These T cell receptor beta chains were read from a single sample in a study of T cell responses to AZD1222 COVID-19 vaccine. Measured with immunoSEQ multiplex PCR; TCRdb has only the in-frame clones, and not every one. Among about 120,000 clones listed, approximately 88% were seen once. Sample: peripheral blood, taken on day 0 of AZD1222 vaccination. The receptors stem from an adult in good health. CDR3s include the opening cysteine and the closing phenylalanine or tryptophan. The order of the fields is V gene, D gene, clone size, J gene, CDR3 protein, CDR3 DNA. A D gene is named only where the DNA matches it firmly. The size field is filled for only some rows; it gives once, few, many or a size class.

TRBV5-4	TRBD1	.	TRBJ2-7	CASSSGQLYEQYF	TGTGCCAGCAGCTCGGGACAGTTATACGAGCAGTACTTC
TRBV7-2	.	.	TRBJ2-1	CASSLGEAKDYNEQFF	TGTGCCAGCAGCTTAGGGGAGGCTAAGGATTACAATGAGCAGTTCTTC
TRBV4-1	TRBD1	.	TRBJ1-2	CASSQETGGSLIRGYTF	TGCGCCAGCAGCCAAGAGACAGGGGGCTCACTCATTCGGGGCTACACCTTC
TRBV6-5	TRBD2	.	TRBJ2-1	CAVGLSLNEQFF	TGTGCCGTGGGACTATCTCTCAATGAGCAGTTCTTC
TRBV7-9	.	.	TRBJ2-7	CASTAPESYEQYF	TGTGCCAGCACCGCCCCAGAATCCTACGAGCAGTACTTC
TRBV24-1	TRBD1	.	TRBJ2-7	CATSGGQGVTYEQYF	TGTGCCACCAGTGGGGGACAGGGGGTCACCTACGAGCAGTACTTC
TRBV2	.	.	TRBJ1-5	CASSDLGVPQHF	TGTGCCAGCAGTGACCTAGGTGTTCCCCAGCATTTT
TRBV28	.	.	TRBJ1-4	CASSSHGFAATNEKLFF	TGTGCCAGCAGTTCCCACGGTTTCGCCGCAACTAATGAAAAACTGTTTTTT
TRBV5-1	TRBD2	.	TRBJ2-1	CASSLELAGADEQFF	TGCGCCAGCAGCTTGGAACTAGCGGGAGCGGATGAGCAGTTCTTC
TRBV7-8	.	.	TRBJ1-5	CASSLSAGRIDQPQHF	TGTGCCAGCAGCTTATCTGCAGGGAGAATAGATCAGCCCCAGCATTTT
TRBV7-9	.	.	TRBJ2-1	CASSSESAESYNEQFF	TGTGCCAGCAGCTCCGAATCCGCTGAATCCTACAATGAGCAGTTCTTC
TRBV28	.	once	TRBJ1-2	CASSLAVGYGYTF	TGTGCCAGCAGTTTAGCAGTAGGCTATGGCTACACCTTC
TRBV5-4	TRBD1	.	TRBJ2-7	CASSLGQGPYEQYF	TGTGCCAGCAGCTTGGGACAGGGTCCGTACGAGCAGTACTTC
TRBV4-1	TRBD2	.	TRBJ2-1	CASSSKRLAGAGIEQFF	TGCGCCAGCAGCTCCAAGAGACTAGCGGGAGCGGGAATTGAGCAGTTCTTC
TRBV6-5	TRBD1	.	TRBJ1-1	CASSYSIEGAAEAFF	TGTGCCAGCAGTTACTCGATAGAGGGGGCTGCTGAAGCTTTCTTT
TRBV3-1/TRBV3-2	.	.	TRBJ1-1	CASSQLAWNTEAFF	TGTGCCAGCAGCCAACTCGCCTGGAACACTGAAGCTTTCTTT
TRBV5-4	.	.	TRBJ2-7	CASTQEGSSYEQYF	TGTGCCAGCACCCAAGAGGGGAGCTCCTACGAGCAGTACTTC
TRBV19	TRBD1	.	TRBJ2-1	CASSLDRVEGNADEQFF	TGTGCCAGTTCCCTCGACAGGGTCGAAGGCAATGCGGATGAGCAGTTCTTC
TRBV12-3/TRBV12-4	.	.	TRBJ1-2	CASSLRGYGYTF	TGTGCCAGCAGTTTAAGGGGTTACGGCTACACCTTC
TRBV6-5	.	.	TRBJ2-7	CASSYRGIGDTYEQYF	TGTGCCAGCAGTTACCGCGGCATAGGGGATACCTACGAGCAGTACTTC
TRBV13	.	.	TRBJ1-2	CASSSGVEDGYTF	TGTGCCAGCAGCTCAGGGGTGGAAGATGGCTACACCTTC